These 18 T cell receptor beta chains came from one sample sequenced in a study of shared clonotypes between healthy human individuals. Here immunoSEQ multiplex PCR was the method, and the copy in TCRdb shows in-frame clones only, minus some. This sample has about 1.5 million clones, with approximately 98% found just once. Input material: naive CD4+ T cells sorted from blood. The sample's subset: CD45RA+ positively selected. These receptors were collected from a young man in good health.

This clone showed up just once. This chain connects TRBV7-2 to TRBJ1-5, with D possibly being TRBD1 (5 bases). This CDR3 has 12 amino acids. The germline gives CDR1 SGHTA, CDR2 FQGNSA. V was pared by 1 base and J by 11 bases, with 9 bases between. CDR3 region: CASSLDRSAQHF. CDR3 bases: TGTGCCAGCAGCTTAGACAGGTCAGCCCAGCATTTT.

CDR3 residues: CASSFPSTGELFF. The CDR3 DNA sequence: TGTGCCAGCAGCTTTCCCTCCACCGGGGAGCTGTTTTTT. The V call is TRBV11-2, the J call TRBJ2-2; no definite D call. V was pared by 3 bases and J by 4 bases, with 6 bases between. This CDR3 comprises 13 residues. CDR1 is SGHAT and CDR2 is FQNNGV in the germline V gene.

The gene calls are TRBV4-1 and TRBJ1-1; D may be TRBD1 (6 bases). The germline V gene encodes CDR1 MGHRA and CDR2 YSYEKL. The ends were cut back, 5 bases at V and 3 bases at J, with 16 bases in the middle. The CDR3 is 15 amino acids. DNA for the CDR3: TGCGCCAGCAGCTTACAGGGTACTGGGTACACTGAAGCTTTCTTT. It specifies CASSLQGTGYTEAFF.

The gene calls are TRBV18 and TRBJ1-3; D is undetermined. Trimming removed 6 bases from V and 0 bases from J, with 15 bases in between. The germline V gene has CDR1 KGHSH and CDR2 LQKENI. The CDR3 has 16 amino acids. The CDR3 region is CASSLLVTSSGNTIYF. CDR3 nucleotide sequence: TGTGCCAGCTCCCTCTTAGTTACCAGCTCTGGAAACACCATATATTTT.

This chain links TRBV7-3 with TRBJ2-7; the match to TRBD2 covers 7 bases. Germline assignment: CDR1 SGHTA and CDR2 FQGTGA. There are 13 residues in the CDR3. Trimming took 3 bases from V and 3 from J; bases not matched to a gene: 2. CDR3 loop: CASSFGGGYEQYF. Here the CDR3 DNA reads TGTGCCAGCAGCTTCGGCGGGGGCTACGAGCAGTACTTC.

A word on this clone: Other nucleotide sequences from this sample produce the same CDR3. The chain couples TRBV7-9 to TRBJ2-1; D gene ambiguous. The V gene lost 5 bases and the J gene lost 4 bases, with 6 bases spanning the gap. Germline V gene sequence: CDR1 SEHNR, CDR2 FQNEAQ (reference sequence). The CDR3 has 12 residues. In nucleotides, the CDR3 is TGTGCCAGCAGCCCTTCTTACAATGAGCAGTTCTTC. Translated: CASSPSYNEQFF. Combining the CDR3 with reference TRBV7-9 and TRBJ2-1 gives the whole variable domain DTGVSQNPRHKITKRGQNVTFRCDPISEHNRLYWYRQTLGQGPEFLTYFQNEAQLEKSRLLSDRFSAERPKGSFSTLEIQRTEQGDSAMYLCASSPSYNEQFFGPGTRLTVL.

V is TRBV11-2 and J is TRBJ2-1; TRBD1 aligns across 7 bases. The V and J ends lost 4 bases and 12 bases, in that order; junction bases with no gene match: 6. This CDR3 is built from 12 residues. Germline V gene sequence: CDR1 SGHAT, CDR2 FQNNGV. CDR3 bases: TGTGCCAGCAGCTCCGACCGGACAGGGCAGTTCTTC. It is translated as CASSSDRTGQFF.

V usage is TRBV7-2 and J usage is TRBJ1-1; D is undetermined. The CDR3 covers 13 residues. CDR1 and CDR2 (germline): SGHTA, FQGNSA. Deletions cut 1 base from V and 3 bases from J, with 6 bases between. CDR3 protein: CASSLGVYTEAFF. CDR3 nucleotides: TGTGCCAGCAGCTTAGGGGTATACACTGAAGCTTTCTTT.

The J gene is TRBJ2-7, the V gene TRBV6-6, with 13 bases fitting TRBD2. The CDR3 contains 15 residues. The V gene end was trimmed by 5 bases and the J gene end by 4 bases; junction bases not matched to a gene: 5. The V gene's germline CDR1 is MNHNY and CDR2 SVGAGI (reference sequence). In nucleotides, the CDR3 is TGTGCCAGCAGTACCTTGGGACTAGCGGGATACGAGCAGTACTTC. Translating gives CASSTLGLAGYEQYF.

The chain recombines TRBV4-3 with TRBJ2-3; 11 bases fit TRBD2. The CDR3 is 19 residues long. Germline CDR1 and CDR2: LGHNA and YSLEER. J lost 7 bases, V lost 3 bases, and 18 bases had no gene match. The CDR3 nucleotides read TGCGCCAGCAGCCATCGGGGGACTAGCGGTCGATTCAAGCAAAATACGCAGTATTTT. Translating it yields CASSHRGTSGRFKQNTQYF.

This clone was counted a single time. Other DNA sequences in this sample translate to the same CDR3. The CDR3 loop is CASSVGVTYEQYF. The CDR3 DNA follows: TGTGCCAGCAGCGTAGGAGTTACCTACGAGCAGTACTTC. This chain connects TRBV9 to TRBJ2-7, with D hard to call. The CDR3 runs to 13 residues. The germline CDR1 and CDR2 sequences are SGDLS and YYNGEE. Deletions cut 0 bases from V and 2 bases from J, with 6 bases between.

For this clone: The same CDR3 is also encoded by other DNA sequences in this sample. The chain links TRBV7-9 to TRBJ2-5, with unresolved D. Trimming took off 5 bases at V and 4 bases at J, with 5 bases between the two ends. This CDR3 contains 11 residues. CDR1 and CDR2 (germline): SEHNR, FQNEAQ (reference sequence). This chain's CDR3 is CASSPPETQYF. As DNA, the CDR3 is TGTGCCAGCAGCCCCCCAGAGACCCAGTACTTC. The variable domain in full, completed from reference TRBV7-9 and TRBJ2-5, reads DTGVSQNPRHKITKRGQNVTFRCDPISEHNRLYWYRQTLGQGPEFLTYFQNEAQLEKSRLLSDRFSAERPKGSFSTLEIQRTEQGDSAMYLCASSPPETQYFGPGTRLLVL.

The CDR3 DNA sequence: TGTGCCAGCAGCTTAGCTCAAGAGACCCAGTACTTC. Its protein product is CASSLAQETQYF. This chain connects TRBV5-6 to TRBJ2-5; D is undetermined. This CDR3 contains 12 residues. Looked up from germline, CDR1 is SGHDT and CDR2 is YYEEEE. With 2 bases removed from V and 2 bases from J, the gap between germline ends came to 4 bases. The complete variable domain, with remaining parts taken from reference TRBV5-6 and TRBJ2-5, reads DAGVTQSPTHLIKTRGQQVTLRCSPKSGHDTVSWYQQALGQGPQFIFQYYEEEERQRGNFPDRFSGHQFPNYSSELNVNALLLGDSALYLCASSLAQETQYFGPGTRLLVL.

V and J are TRBV2 and TRBJ1-2, with TRBD1 as a possible D gene (5 bases). Trimming cost V 6 bases and J 0 bases, with 11 bases left between them. This CDR3 has 14 residues. The V gene's germline CDR1 is SNHLY and CDR2 FYNNEI. The CDR3 nucleotides are TGTGCCAGCAGGGACACGGAAGCTAACTATGGCTACACCTTC. Translation: CASRDTEANYGYTF. The whole variable domain, filled in from reference TRBV2 and TRBJ1-2, reads EPEVTQTPSHQVTQMGQEVILRCVPISNHLYFYWYRQILGQKVEFLVSFYNNEISEKSEIFDDQFSVERPDGSNFTLKIRSTKLEDSAMYFCASRDTEANYGYTFGSGTRLTVV.

The chain couples TRBV29-1 to TRBJ2-4, with 7 bases that match TRBD2. The V and J ends lost 7 bases and 1 base, in that order; junction bases with no gene match: 13. Germline CDR1 and CDR2: SQVTM and ANQGSEA. This CDR3 has 16 amino acids. CDR3 region: CSALRRREGAKNIQYF. The CDR3 nucleotides read TGCAGCGCCCTCCGGCGCAGGGAGGGGGCCAAAAACATTCAGTACTTC.

V usage is TRBV11-2 and J usage is TRBJ2-1; D is undetermined. Germline V gives CDR1 SGHAT, CDR2 FQNNGV. The germline V and J ends were trimmed by 4 bases and 3 bases, with 7 bases remaining between them. The CDR3 totals 13 residues. The CDR3 sequence: CASSYVFYNEQFF. The CDR3 coding sequence is TGTGCCAGCAGCTACGTCTTCTACAATGAGCAGTTCTTC.

This chain joins TRBV13 and TRBJ2-7, with 11 bases fitting TRBD1. Germline loops: CDR1 PRHDT, CDR2 FYEKMQ (reference sequence). The CDR3 has 15 residues. Germline trimming cut 5 bases from V and 3 bases from J; bases unmatched to any gene: 6. CDR3 DNA: TGTGCCAGCAGCCAGGGACAGGGGGGCCTCTACGAGCAGTACTTC. This encodes CASSQGQGGLYEQYF.

This chain links TRBV20-1 with TRBJ2-3; D not certain. This CDR3 is 11 amino acids long. V was shortened by 5 bases and J by 6 bases, with 9 bases between the two germline ends. Germline V gives CDR1 DFQATT, CDR2 SNEGSKA (reference sequence). Here the CDR3 DNA reads TGCAGTGCTGGGCTGCCGGATACGCAGTATTTT. Its protein product is CSAGLPDTQYF.